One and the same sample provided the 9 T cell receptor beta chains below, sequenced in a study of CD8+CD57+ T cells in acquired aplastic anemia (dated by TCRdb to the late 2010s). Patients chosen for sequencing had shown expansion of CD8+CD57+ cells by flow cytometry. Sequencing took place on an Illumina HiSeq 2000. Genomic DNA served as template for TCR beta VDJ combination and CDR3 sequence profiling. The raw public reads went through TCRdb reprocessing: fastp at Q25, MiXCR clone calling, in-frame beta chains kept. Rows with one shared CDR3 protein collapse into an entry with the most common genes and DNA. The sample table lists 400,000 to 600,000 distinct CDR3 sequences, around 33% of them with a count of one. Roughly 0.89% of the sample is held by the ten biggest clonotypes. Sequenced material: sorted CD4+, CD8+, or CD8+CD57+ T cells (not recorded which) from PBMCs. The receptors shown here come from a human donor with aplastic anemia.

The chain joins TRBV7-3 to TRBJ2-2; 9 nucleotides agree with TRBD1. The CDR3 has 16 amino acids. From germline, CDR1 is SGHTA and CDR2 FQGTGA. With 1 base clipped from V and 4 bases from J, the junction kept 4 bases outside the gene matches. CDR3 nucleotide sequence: TGTGCCAGCAGCTTAATGGGACAGGGAGCCACCGGGGAGCTGTTTTTT. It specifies CASSLMGQGATGELFF. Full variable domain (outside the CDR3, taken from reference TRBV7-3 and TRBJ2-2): GAGVSQTPSNKVTEKGKYVELRCDPISGHTALYWYRQSLGQGPEFLIYFQGTGAADDSGLPNDRFFAVRPEGSVSTLKIQRTERGDSAVYLCASSLMGQGATGELFFGEGSRLTVL.

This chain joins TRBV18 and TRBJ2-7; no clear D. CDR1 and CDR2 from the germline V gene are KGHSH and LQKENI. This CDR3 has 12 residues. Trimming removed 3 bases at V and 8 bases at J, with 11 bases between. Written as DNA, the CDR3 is TGTGCCAGCTCACCGGAAGGGTCCCAGCAGTACTTC. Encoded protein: CASSPEGSQQYF.

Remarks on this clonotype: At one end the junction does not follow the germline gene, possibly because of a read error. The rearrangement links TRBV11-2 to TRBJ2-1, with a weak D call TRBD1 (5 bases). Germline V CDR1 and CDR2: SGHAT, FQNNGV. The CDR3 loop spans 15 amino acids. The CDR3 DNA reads TGTGCCAGCAGCGTCGTGAGTGGGGCCTACAATGAGCAGCTCTTC. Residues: CASSVVSGAYNEQLF.

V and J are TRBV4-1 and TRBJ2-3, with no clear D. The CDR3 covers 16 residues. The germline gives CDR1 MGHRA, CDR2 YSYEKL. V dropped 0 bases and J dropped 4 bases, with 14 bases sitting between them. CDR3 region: CASSQDIGRKSDTQYF. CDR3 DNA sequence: TGCGCCAGCAGCCAAGATATAGGCAGAAAATCAGATACGCAGTATTTT.

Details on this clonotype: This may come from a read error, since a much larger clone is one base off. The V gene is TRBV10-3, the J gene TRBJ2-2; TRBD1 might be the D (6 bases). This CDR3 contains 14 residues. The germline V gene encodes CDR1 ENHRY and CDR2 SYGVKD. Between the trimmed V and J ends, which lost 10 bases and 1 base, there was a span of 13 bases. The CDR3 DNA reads TGTGCCAGCAGGCCGACAGGGAACACCGGGGAGCTGTTTTTT. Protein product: CASRPTGNTGELFF.

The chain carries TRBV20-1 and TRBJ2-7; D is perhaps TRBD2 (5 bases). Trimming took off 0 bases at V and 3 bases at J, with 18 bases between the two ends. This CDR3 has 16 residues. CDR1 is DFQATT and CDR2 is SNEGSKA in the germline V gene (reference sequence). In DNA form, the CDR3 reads TGCAGTGCTAGAGACGACCGACCCCCCGGGGACTACGAGCAGTACTTC. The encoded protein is CSARDDRPPGDYEQYF.

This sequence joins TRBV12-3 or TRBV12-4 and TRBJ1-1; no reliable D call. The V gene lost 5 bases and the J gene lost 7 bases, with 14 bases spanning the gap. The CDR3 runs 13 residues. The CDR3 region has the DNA TGTGCCAGCAGTAGGGTGTGGAGTGGTGAAGCTTTCTTT. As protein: CASSRVWSGEAFF.

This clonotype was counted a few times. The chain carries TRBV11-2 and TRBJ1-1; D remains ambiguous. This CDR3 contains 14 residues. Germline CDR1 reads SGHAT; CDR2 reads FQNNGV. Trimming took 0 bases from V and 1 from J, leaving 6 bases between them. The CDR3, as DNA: TGTGCCAGCAGCTTAGATGAAGGGAACACTGAAGCTTTCTTT. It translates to CASSLDEGNTEAFF.

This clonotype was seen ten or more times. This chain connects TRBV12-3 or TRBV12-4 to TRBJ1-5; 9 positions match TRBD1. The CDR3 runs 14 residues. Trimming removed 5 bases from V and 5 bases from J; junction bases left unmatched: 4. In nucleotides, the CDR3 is TGTGCCAGCAGTCGACAGGGGGTCGATCAGCCCCAGCATTTT. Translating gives CASSRQGVDQPQHF.